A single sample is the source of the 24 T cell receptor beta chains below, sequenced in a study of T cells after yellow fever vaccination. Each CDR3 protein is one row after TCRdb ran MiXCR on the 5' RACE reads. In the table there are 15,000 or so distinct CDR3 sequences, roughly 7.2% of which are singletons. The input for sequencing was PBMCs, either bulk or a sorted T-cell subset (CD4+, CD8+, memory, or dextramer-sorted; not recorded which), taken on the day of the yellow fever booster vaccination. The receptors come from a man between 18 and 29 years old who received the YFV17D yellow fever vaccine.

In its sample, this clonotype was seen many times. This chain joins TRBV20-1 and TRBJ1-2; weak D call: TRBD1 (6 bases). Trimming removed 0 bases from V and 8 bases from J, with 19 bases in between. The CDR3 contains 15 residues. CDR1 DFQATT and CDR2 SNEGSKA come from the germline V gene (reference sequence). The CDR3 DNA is TGCAGTGCTAGAGATCCATATGCAGGGGTTGGCGGCTACACCTTC. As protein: CSARDPYAGVGGYTF.

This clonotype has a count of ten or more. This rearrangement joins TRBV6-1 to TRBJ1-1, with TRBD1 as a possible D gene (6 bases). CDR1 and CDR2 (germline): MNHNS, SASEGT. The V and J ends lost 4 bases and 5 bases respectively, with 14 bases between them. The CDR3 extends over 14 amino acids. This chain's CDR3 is CASSAQGGGTEAFF. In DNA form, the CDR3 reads TGTGCCAGCAGTGCACAGGGTGGAGGGACTGAAGCTTTCTTT.

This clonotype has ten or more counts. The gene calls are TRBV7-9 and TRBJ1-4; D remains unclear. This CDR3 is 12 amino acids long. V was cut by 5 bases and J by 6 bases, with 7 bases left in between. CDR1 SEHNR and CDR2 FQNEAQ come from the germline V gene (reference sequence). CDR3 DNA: TGTGCCAGCAGCGCGGAGTATGAAAAACTGTTTTTT. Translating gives CASSAEYEKLFF.

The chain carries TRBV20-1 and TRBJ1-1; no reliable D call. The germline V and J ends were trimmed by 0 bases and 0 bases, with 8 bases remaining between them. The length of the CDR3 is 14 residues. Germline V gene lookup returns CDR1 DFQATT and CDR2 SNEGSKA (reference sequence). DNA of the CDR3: TGCAGTGCTAGAGATTCACGGGTGAACACTGAAGCTTTCTTT. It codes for CSARDSRVNTEAFF.

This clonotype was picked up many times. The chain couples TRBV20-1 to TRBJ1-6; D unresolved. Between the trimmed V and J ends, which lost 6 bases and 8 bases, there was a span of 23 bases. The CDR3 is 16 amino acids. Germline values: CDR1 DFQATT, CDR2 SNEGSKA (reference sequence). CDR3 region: CSAPSGNPGAHSPLHF. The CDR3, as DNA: TGCAGTGCCCCCAGCGGGAATCCCGGAGCGCATTCACCCCTCCACTTT.

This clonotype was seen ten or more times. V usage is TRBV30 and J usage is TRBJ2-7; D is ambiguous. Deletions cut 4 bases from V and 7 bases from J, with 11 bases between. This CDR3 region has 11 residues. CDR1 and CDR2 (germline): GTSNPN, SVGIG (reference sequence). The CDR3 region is CAWISISEQYF. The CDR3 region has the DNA TGTGCCTGGATCTCTATTTCGGAGCAGTACTTC.

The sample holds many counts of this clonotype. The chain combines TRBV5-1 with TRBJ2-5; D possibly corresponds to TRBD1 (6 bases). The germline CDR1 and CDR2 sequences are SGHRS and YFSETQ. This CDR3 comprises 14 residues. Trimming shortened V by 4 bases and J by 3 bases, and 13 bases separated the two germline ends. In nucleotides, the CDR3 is TGCGCCAGCAGCCTTCGGACAGCGAAAGAGACCCAGTACTTC. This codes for CASSLRTAKETQYF.

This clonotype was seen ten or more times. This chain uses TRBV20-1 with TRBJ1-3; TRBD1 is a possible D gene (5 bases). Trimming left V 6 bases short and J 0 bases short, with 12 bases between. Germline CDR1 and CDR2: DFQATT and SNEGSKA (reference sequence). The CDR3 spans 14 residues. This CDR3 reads CSARDFNSGNTIYF. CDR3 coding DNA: TGCAGTGCCCGGGACTTCAACTCTGGAAACACCATATATTTT.

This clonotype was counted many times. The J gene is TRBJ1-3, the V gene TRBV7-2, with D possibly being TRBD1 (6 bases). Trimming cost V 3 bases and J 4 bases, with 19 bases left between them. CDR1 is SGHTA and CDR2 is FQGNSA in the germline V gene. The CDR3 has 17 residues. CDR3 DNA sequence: TGTGCCAGCAGCTTCTACTCCACTACAGGGTCCGGAAACACCATATATTTT. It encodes CASSFYSTTGSGNTIYF.

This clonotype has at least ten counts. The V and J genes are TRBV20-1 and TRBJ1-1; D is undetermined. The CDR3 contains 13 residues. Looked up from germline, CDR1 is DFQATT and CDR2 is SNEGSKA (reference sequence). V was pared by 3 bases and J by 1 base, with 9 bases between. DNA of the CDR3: TGCAGTGCTAGCGGCAGATGGAACACTGAAGCTTTCTTT. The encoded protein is CSASGRWNTEAFF.

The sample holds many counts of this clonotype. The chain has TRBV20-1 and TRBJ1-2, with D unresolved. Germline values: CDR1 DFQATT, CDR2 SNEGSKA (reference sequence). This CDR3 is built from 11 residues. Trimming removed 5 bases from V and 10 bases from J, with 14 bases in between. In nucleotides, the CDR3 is TGCAGTGCTGCATACAGAACCTCCTACACCTTC. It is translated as CSAAYRTSYTF.

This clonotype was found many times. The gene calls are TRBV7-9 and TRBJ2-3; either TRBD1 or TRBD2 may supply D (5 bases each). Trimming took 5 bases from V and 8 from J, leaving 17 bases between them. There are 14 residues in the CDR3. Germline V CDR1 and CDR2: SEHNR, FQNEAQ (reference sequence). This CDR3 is CASSLGTHRGTQYF. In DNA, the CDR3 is TGTGCCAGCAGCCTGGGGACCCATCGGGGTACGCAGTATTTT.

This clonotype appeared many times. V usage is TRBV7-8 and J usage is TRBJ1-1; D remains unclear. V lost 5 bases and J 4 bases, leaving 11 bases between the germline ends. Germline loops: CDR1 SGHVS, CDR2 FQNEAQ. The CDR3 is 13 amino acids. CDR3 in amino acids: CASSVDLSTEAFF. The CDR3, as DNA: TGTGCCAGCAGCGTAGACCTGAGCACTGAAGCTTTCTTT.

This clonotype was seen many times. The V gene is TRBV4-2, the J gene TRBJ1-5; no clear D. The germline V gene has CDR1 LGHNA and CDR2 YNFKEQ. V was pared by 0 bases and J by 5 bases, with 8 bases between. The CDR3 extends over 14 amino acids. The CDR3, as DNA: TGTGCCAGCAGCCAAGAGGATGGGGATCAGCCCCAGCATTTT. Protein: CASSQEDGDQPQHF.

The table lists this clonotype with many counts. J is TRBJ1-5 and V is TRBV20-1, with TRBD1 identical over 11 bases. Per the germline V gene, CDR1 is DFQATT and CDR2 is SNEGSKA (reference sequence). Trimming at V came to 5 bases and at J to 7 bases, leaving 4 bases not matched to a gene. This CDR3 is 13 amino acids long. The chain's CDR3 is CSAYGTGGQPQHF. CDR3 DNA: TGCAGTGCTTACGGGACAGGGGGGCAGCCCCAGCATTTT.

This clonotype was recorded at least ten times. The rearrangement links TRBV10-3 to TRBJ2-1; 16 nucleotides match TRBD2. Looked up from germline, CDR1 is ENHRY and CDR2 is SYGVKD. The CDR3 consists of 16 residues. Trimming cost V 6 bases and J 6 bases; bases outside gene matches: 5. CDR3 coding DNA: TGTGCCATCAGGGGGACTAGCGGGGGGGCAATCAATGAGCAGTTCTTC. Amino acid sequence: CAIRGTSGGAINEQFF.

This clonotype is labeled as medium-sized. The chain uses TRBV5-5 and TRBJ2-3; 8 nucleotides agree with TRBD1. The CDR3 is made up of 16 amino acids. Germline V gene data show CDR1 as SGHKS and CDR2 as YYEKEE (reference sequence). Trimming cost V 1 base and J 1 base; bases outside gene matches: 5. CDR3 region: CASSLSGQGGTDTQYF. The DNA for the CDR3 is TGTGCCAGCAGCTTGAGCGGACAGGGCGGCACAGATACGCAGTATTTT. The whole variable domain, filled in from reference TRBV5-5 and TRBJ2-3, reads DAGVTQSPTHLIKTRGQQVTLRCSPISGHKSVSWYQQVLGQGPQFIFQYYEKEERGRGNFPDRFSARQFPNYSSELNVNALLLGDSALYLCASSLSGQGGTDTQYFGPGTRLTVL.

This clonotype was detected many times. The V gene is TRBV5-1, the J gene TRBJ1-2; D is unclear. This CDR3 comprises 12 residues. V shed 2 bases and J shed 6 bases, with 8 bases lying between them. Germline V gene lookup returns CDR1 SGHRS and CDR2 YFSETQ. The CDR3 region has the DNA TGCGCCAGCAGCTTCGAACAGAATGGCTACACCTTC. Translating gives CASSFEQNGYTF.

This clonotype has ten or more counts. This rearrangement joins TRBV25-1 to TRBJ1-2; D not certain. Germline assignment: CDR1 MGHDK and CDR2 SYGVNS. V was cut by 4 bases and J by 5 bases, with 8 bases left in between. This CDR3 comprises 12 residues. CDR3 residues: CASSVWPYGYTF. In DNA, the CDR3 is TGTGCCAGCAGTGTGTGGCCATATGGCTACACCTTC.

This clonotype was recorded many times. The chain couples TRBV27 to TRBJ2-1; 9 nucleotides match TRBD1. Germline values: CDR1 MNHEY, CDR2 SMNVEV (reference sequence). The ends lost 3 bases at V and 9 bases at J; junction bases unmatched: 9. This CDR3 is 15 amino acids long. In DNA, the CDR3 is TGTGCCAGCAGTTTCACCCACAGGGGGCCGGTTGAGCAGTTCTTC. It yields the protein CASSFTHRGPVEQFF.

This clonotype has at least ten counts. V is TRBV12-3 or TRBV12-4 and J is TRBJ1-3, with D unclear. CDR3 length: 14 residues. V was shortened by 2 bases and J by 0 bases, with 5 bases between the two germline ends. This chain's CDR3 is CASSLRGSGNTIYF. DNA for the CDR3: TGTGCCAGCAGTTTACGCGGCTCTGGAAACACCATATATTTT.

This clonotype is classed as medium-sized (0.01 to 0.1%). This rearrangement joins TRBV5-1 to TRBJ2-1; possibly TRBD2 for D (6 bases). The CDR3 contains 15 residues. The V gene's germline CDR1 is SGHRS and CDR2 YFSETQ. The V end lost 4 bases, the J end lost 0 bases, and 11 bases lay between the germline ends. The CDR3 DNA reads TGCGCCAGCAGCCAACTCGGGAGCTCCTACAATGAGCAGTTCTTC. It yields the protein CASSQLGSSYNEQFF.

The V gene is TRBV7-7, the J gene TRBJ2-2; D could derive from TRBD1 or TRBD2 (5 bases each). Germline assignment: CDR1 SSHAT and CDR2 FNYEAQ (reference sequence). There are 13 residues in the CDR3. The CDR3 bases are TGTGCTTGCAGCCAAGGGACGGCCGGGGAGCTGTTTTTT. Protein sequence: CACSQGTAGELFF.

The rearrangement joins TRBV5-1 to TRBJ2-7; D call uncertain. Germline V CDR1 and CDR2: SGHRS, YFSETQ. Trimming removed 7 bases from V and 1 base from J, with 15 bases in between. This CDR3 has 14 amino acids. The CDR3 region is CASGPGQVSYEQYF. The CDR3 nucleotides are TGCGCCAGCGGTCCGGGTCAGGTTTCCTACGAGCAGTACTTC. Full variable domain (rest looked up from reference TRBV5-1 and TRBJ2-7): KAGVTQTPRYLIKTRGQQVTLSCSPISGHRSVSWYQQTPGQGLQFLFEYFSETQRNKGNFPGRFSGRQFSNSRSEMNVSTLELGDSALYLCASGPGQVSYEQYFGPGTRLTVT.